Below, one T cell receptor beta chain is given with its context. This sample was included in a study of CD8+CD57+ T cells in acquired aplastic anemia. For the study at large: Healthy donor CD4+ samples were sequenced to a depth that averaged roughly 10 million reads.

The junction had 6 bases not matched to a gene; V was cut back by 5 bases and J by 2 bases. Germline V gives CDR1 SEHNR, CDR2 FQNEAQ (reference sequence). This CDR3 is built from 14 residues. The template for TCR beta VDJ and CDR3 sequence profiling was genomic DNA. From the reads, TCRdb called clonotypes with MiXCR, one entry per CDR3 protein. Here the sample spans 350,000 to 450,000 distinct CDR3 sequences, about two thirds being singletons. The chain recombines TRBV7-9 with TRBJ2-7, with 7 bases that match TRBD1. What was sequenced was sorted CD4+, CD8+, or CD8+CD57+ T cells (not recorded which) from PBMCs. This receptor was identified in a human donor in good health, serving as a control. CDR3 residues: CASSLGGQAYEQYF. DNA of the CDR3: TGTGCCAGCAGCCTAGGCGGACAGGCCTACGAGCAGTACTTC.